The sequence of this T cell receptor beta chain was determined in a study of blood T cell repertoires in COVID-19. Study information: Collection of acute and convalescent COVID-19 samples took place in the United States, Italy and Spain.

Repertoires were generated with immunoSEQ multiplex PCR, while TCRdb's copy carries only in-frame clones and drops some. Of approximately 85,000 clones listed, approximately 90% are singletons. The sequencing input was peripheral blood. The sequence came from a woman aged 45-60 years with active or convalescent COVID-19.

The DNA for the CDR3 is TGCGCCAGCAGCTTGGATCCGACGGTTAGGGGCCCTGAAGCTTTCTTT. It codes for CASSLDPTVRGPEAFF. The V and J genes are TRBV5-1 and TRBJ1-1; a weak D match, TRBD1 (5 bases). The germline V and J ends were trimmed by 0 bases and 6 bases, with 18 bases remaining between them. Germline V lookup: CDR1 SGHRS, CDR2 YFSETQ. CDR3 length: 16 residues.